This T cell receptor beta chain was obtained from a study of T cells after yellow fever vaccination. Germline CDR1 and CDR2: MNHEY and SVGAGI. The CDR3 is made up of 13 amino acids. The V and J ends lost 6 bases and 3 bases respectively, with 11 bases between them. TCRdb independently ran MiXCR on the 5' RACE reads; one entry per CDR3 protein. The repertoire has some 160,000 distinct CDR3 sequences, about a tenth of them found once; the top ten carry roughly 36%. This clonotype showed up many times. The source is a man younger than 35 who received the YFV17D yellow fever vaccine. The V call is TRBV6-5, the J call TRBJ1-1; D is unclear. The sample in question was CD8+ T cells sorted from PBMCs, obtained 45 days after the yellow fever booster vaccination. The CDR3 bases are TGTGCCAGCAGCGCGTCGGGGTACACTGAAGCTTTCTTT. It translates to CASSASGYTEAFF.